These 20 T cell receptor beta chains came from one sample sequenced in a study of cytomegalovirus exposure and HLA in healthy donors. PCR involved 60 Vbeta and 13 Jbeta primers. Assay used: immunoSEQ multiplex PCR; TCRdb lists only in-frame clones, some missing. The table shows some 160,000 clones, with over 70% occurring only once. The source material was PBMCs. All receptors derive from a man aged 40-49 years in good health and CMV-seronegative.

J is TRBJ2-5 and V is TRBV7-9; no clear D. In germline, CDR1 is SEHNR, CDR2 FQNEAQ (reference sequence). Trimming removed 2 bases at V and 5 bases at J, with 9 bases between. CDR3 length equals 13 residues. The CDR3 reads CASSLIDGETQYF. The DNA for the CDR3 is TGTGCCAGCAGCTTAATCGACGGGGAGACCCAGTACTTC.

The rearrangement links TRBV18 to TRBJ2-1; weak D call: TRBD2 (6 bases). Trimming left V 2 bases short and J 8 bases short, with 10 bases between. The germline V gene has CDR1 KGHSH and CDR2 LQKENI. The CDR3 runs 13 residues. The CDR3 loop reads CASSPLRGDEQFF. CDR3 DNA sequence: TGTGCCAGCTCACCATTGCGGGGAGATGAGCAGTTCTTC.

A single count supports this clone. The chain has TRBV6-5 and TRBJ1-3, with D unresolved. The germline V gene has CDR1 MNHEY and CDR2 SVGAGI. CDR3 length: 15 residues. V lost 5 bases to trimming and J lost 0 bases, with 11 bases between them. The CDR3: CASSPPGGSGNTIYF. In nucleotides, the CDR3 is TGTGCCAGCAGTCCCCCGGGTGGCTCTGGAAACACCATATATTTT.

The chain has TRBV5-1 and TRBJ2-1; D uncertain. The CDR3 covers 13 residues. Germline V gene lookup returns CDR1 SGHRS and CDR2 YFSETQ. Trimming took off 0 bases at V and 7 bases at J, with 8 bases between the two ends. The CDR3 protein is CASSLELLNEQFF. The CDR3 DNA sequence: TGCGCCAGCAGCTTGGAACTTCTGAATGAGCAGTTCTTC.

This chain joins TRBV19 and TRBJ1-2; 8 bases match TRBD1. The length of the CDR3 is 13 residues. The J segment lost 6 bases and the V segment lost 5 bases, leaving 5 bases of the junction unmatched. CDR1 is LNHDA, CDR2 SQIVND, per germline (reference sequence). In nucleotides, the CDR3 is TGTGCCAGTAGTCATCAGGGGGCAAATGGCTACACCTTC. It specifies CASSHQGANGYTF.

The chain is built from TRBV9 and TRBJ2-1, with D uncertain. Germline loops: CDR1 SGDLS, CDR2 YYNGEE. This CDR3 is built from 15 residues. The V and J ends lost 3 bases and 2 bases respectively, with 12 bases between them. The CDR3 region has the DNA TGTGCCAGCAGCGCCTCGTGGGCTACCTACAATGAGCAGTTCTTC. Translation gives CASSASWATYNEQFF.

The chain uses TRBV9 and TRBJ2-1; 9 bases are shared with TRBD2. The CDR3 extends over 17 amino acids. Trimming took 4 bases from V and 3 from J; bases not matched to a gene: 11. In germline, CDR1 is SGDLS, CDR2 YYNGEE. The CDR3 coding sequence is TGTGCCAGCAGCTGGGCTCCTAGCGGGACGAACTACAATGAGCAGTTCTTC. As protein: CASSWAPSGTNYNEQFF.

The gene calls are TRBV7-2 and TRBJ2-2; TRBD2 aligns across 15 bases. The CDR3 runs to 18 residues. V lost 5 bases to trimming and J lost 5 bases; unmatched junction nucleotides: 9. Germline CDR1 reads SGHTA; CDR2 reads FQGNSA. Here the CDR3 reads CASSKRTGTSGRTGELFF. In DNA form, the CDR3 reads TGTGCCAGCAGCAAAAGAACCGGGACTAGCGGGAGGACCGGGGAGCTGTTTTTT.

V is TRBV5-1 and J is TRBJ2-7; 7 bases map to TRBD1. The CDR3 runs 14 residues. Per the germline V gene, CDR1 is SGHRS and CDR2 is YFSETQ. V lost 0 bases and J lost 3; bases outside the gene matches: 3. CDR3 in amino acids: CASSLAGTVYEQYF. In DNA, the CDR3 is TGCGCCAGCAGCTTGGCCGGGACAGTCTACGAGCAGTACTTC.

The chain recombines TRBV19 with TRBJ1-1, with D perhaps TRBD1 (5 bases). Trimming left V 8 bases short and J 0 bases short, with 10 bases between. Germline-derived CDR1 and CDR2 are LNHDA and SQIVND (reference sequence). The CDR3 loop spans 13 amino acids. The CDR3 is CASGAYLNTEAFF. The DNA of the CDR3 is TGTGCCAGTGGGGCCTATCTGAACACTGAAGCTTTCTTT.

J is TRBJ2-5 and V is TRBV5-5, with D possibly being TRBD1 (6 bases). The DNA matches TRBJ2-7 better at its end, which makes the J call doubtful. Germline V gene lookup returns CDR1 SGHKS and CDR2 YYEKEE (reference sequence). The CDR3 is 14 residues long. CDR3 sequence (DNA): TGTGCCAGCAGCTTGTGGGGGCAAAACTACGAGCAGTACTTC. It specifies CASSLWGQNYEQYF.

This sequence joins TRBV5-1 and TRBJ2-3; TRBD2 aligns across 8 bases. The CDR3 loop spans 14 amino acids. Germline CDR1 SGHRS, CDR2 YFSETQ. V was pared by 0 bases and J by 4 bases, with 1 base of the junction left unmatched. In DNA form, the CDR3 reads TGCGCCAGCAGCTTGGGAGCGGGAGCAGATACGCAGTATTTT. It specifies CASSLGAGADTQYF.

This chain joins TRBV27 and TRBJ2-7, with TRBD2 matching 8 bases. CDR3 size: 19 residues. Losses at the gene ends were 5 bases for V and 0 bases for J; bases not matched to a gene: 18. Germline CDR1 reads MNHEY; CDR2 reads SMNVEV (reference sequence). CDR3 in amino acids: CASSGSGTVSGSSSYEQYF. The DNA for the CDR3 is TGTGCCAGCAGTGGGTCCGGGACGGTAAGCGGGAGTTCCTCCTACGAGCAGTACTTC.

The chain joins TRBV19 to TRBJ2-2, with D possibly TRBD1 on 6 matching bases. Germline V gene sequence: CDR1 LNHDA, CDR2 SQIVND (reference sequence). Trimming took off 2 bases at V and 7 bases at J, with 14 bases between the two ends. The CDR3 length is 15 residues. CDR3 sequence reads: CASSITGRSIGELFF. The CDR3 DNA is TGTGCCAGTAGTATAACAGGGCGGTCAATCGGGGAGCTGTTTTTT.

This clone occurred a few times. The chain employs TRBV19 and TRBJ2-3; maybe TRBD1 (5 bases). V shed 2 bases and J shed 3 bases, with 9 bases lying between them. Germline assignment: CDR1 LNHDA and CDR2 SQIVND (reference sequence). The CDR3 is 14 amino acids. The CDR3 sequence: CASSIQGQTDTQYF. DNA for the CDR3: TGTGCCAGTAGTATACAGGGTCAAACAGATACGCAGTATTTT. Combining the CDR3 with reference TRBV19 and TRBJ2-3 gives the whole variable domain DGGITQSPKYLFRKEGQNVTLSCEQNLNHDAMYWYRQDPGQGLRLIYYSQIVNDFQKGDIAEGYSVSREKKESFPLTVTSAQKNPTAFYLCASSIQGQTDTQYFGPGTRLTVL.

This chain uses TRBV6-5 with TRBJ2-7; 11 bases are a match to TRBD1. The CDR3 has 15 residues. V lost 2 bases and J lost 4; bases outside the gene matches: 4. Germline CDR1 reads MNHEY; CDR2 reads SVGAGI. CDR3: CASSYRDRGGYEQYF. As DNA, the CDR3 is TGTGCCAGCAGTTACAGGGACAGGGGGGGGTACGAGCAGTACTTC.

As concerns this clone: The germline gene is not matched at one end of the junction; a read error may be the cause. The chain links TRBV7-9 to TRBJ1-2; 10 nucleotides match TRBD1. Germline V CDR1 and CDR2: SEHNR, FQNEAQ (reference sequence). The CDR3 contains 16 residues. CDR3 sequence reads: CSSNPRGGQGTYGYTF. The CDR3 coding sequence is TGTTCCAGCAACCCAAGGGGGGGACAGGGGACCTATGGCTACACCTTC. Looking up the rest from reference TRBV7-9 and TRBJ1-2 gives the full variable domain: DTGVSQNPRHKITKRGQNVTFRCDPISEHNRLYWYRQTLGQGPEFLTYFQNEAQLEKSRLLSDRFSAERPKGSFSTLEIQRTEQGDSAMYLCSSNPRGGQGTYGYTFGSGTRLTVV.

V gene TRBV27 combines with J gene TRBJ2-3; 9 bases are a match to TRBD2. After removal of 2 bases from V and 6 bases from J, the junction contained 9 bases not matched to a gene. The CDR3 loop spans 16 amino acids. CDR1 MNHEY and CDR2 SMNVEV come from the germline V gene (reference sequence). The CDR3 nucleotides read TGTGCCAGCAGTTTAGCGGGGGGGCCGTCAACGGATACGCAGTATTTT. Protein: CASSLAGGPSTDTQYF.

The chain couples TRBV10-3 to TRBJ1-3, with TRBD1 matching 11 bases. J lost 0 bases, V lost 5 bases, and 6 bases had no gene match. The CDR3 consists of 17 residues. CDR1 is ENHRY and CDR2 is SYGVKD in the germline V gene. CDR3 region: CAISSDRGLLSGNTIYF. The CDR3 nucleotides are TGTGCCATCAGTTCGGACAGGGGGCTACTCTCTGGAAACACCATATATTTT.

Here the CDR3 reads CASSLAAGTIYEQYF. The DNA of the CDR3 is TGCGCCAGCAGCTTGGCCGCAGGAACGATCTACGAGCAGTACTTC. The genes are TRBV5-1 and TRBJ2-7; D is undetermined. Germline V gene lookup returns CDR1 SGHRS and CDR2 YFSETQ. Trimming pared 0 bases from V and 3 bases from J, leaving 13 bases between. The CDR3 is 15 residues long.